This TCR beta chain is drawn from a study of regulatory T cells in long-lasting Graves disease. Both iRepertoire HTBI primers and Arm-PCR of CDR3 regions were used to build the TCR beta libraries. TCRdb redid the calling of the multiplex PCR reads with MiXCR, one entry per CDR3 protein. The profile covers 510,000 or so distinct CDR3 sequences, with about 12% appearing a single time and approximately 9% taken by the ten largest. This clonotype has a count of ten or more. The time point denotes: newly diagnosed GD, antithyroid drugs for less than 3 months. PBMCs provided the RNA from which the TCR library was made. These data were also filed under a second study, of T cells in Graves' hyperthyroidism and ophthalmopathy. This second report adds: The patients, who ranged from 18 to 65 in age, presented with newly diagnosed hyperthyroidism lasting under 2 months.

Sequencing used peripheral blood mononuclear cells (PBMCs), obtained at new diagnosis, from a patient treated with antithyroid drugs. The TCR comes from a woman aged 30 to 39 with Graves disease.

For the CDR3, the DNA is TGCGCCAGCAGCCAAGGGCAGGGGAAGGTCAACTATGGCTACACCTTC. Its protein is CASSQGQGKVNYGYTF. The rearrangement links TRBV4-1 to TRBJ1-2; D is perhaps TRBD1 (6 bases). V was clipped by 1 base and J by 2 bases, with 14 bases between them. The CDR3 spans 16 residues. In germline, CDR1 is MGHRA, CDR2 YSYEKL.